A single sample is the source of the 28 T cell receptor beta chains below, sequenced in a study of T cell responses to AZD1222 COVID-19 vaccine. Here immunoSEQ multiplex PCR was the method, and the copy in TCRdb shows in-frame clones only, minus some. The sample contains some 47,000 clones, approximately 88% of which appear only once. The starting material was peripheral blood, obtained 28 days after the second AZD1222 dose. These receptors all come from an adult who received the AZD1222 COVID-19 vaccine.

The chain recombines TRBV5-1 with TRBJ2-7, with 9 bases lining up with TRBD1. V shed 0 bases, J shed 2 bases, and the junction held 3 bases outside the gene matches. CDR3 length: 15 amino acids. Germline loops: CDR1 SGHRS, CDR2 YFSETQ. The chain's CDR3 is CASSLEGTGTYEQYF. The CDR3 nucleotides are TGCGCCAGCAGCTTGGAAGGGACAGGGACCTACGAGCAGTACTTC. Based on the CDR3 plus reference TRBV5-1 and TRBJ2-7, the full variable domain is KAGVTQTPRYLIKTRGQQVTLSCSPISGHRSVSWYQQTPGQGLQFLFEYFSETQRNKGNFPGRFSGRQFSNSRSEMNVSTLELGDSALYLCASSLEGTGTYEQYFGPGTRLTVT.

This sequence joins TRBV19 and TRBJ1-5; D remains unclear. This CDR3 is 20 amino acids long. V was pared by 4 bases and J by 0 bases, with 25 bases between. The germline V gene encodes CDR1 LNHDA and CDR2 SQIVND (reference sequence). CDR3 in amino acids: CASSKAGRNVVSHSNQPQHF. The DNA for the CDR3 is TGTGCCAGTAGTAAAGCGGGCCGTAACGTCGTTAGCCATAGCAATCAGCCCCAGCATTTT.

This chain joins TRBV28 and TRBJ2-1; 9 positions match TRBD2. The CDR3 loop spans 15 amino acids. Looked up from germline, CDR1 is MDHEN and CDR2 is SYDVKM. The trim removed 4 bases at V and 7 bases at J, leaving 8 bases unmatched. Here the CDR3 reads CASSSPGLAINEQFF. DNA for the CDR3: TGTGCCAGCAGTTCCCCGGGACTAGCTATTAATGAGCAGTTCTTC. The full variable domain, its missing parts supplied by reference TRBV28 and TRBJ2-1, is DVKVTQSSRYLVKRTGEKVFLECVQDMDHENMFWYRQDPGLGLRLIYFSYDVKMKEKGDIPEGYSVSREKKERFSLILESASTNQTSMYLCASSSPGLAINEQFFGPGTRLTVL.

The chain joins TRBV19 to TRBJ2-2; 8 bases fit TRBD1. This CDR3 spans 16 amino acids. Losses at the gene ends were 2 bases for V and 6 bases for J; bases not matched to a gene: 8. CDR1 is LNHDA, CDR2 SQIVND, per germline (reference sequence). The CDR3: CASSISGGIMAGELFF. The DNA of the CDR3 is TGTGCCAGTAGTATATCAGGGGGCATTATGGCCGGGGAGCTGTTTTTT.

Only a few counts were recorded for this clone. This chain connects TRBV11-3 to TRBJ2-1; D ambiguous. Per germline, CDR1 SGHNT and CDR2 YENEEA. Trimming left V 0 bases short and J 8 bases short, with 8 bases between. The CDR3 has 13 amino acids. The CDR3 loop is CASSLEVVDEQFF. The CDR3 nucleotides read TGTGCCAGCAGCTTAGAGGTAGTCGATGAGCAGTTCTTC.

V is TRBV7-6 and J is TRBJ2-2; D remains ambiguous. V lost 5 bases and J 1 base, leaving 11 bases between the germline ends. Per the germline V gene, CDR1 is SGHVS and CDR2 is FNYEAQ. The length of the CDR3 is 15 residues. The DNA for the CDR3 is TGTGCCAGCAGCCTGGGGTCAGGGAACACCGGGGAGCTGTTTTTT. Amino acid sequence: CASSLGSGNTGELFF.

The chain employs TRBV28 and TRBJ1-1; D perhaps matches TRBD1 (5 bases). V lost 1 base to trimming and J lost 11 bases, with 17 bases between them. Germline values: CDR1 MDHEN, CDR2 SYDVKM. There are 14 residues in the CDR3. The CDR3 here is CASSLLRDSTKAFF. CDR3 nucleotides: TGTGCCAGCAGTTTATTGAGGGACTCCACGAAGGCTTTCTTT.

The rearrangement links TRBV14 to TRBJ2-3; 9 bases fit TRBD1. The V gene's germline CDR1 is SGHDN and CDR2 FVKESK. This CDR3 spans 16 amino acids. Trimming removed 0 bases from V and 1 base from J; junction bases left unmatched: 2. This CDR3 is CASSQDWTGGTDTQYF. CDR3 sequence (DNA): TGTGCCAGCAGCCAAGACTGGACAGGGGGCACAGATACGCAGTATTTT.

The V call is TRBV13, the J call TRBJ1-1; 7 bases match TRBD1. The CDR3 totals 14 residues. CDR1 is PRHDT, CDR2 FYEKMQ, per germline (reference sequence). The trim removed 3 bases at V and 4 bases at J, leaving 5 bases unmatched. The CDR3 DNA reads as TGTGCCAGCAGCTTGGGGACAGAGACCACTGAAGCTTTCTTT. Translating gives CASSLGTETTEAFF. The whole variable domain, remainder taken from reference TRBV13 and TRBJ1-1, is AAGVIQSPRHLIKEKRETATLKCYPIPRHDTVYWYQQGPGQDPQFLISFYEKMQSDKGSIPDRFSAQQFSDYHSELNMSSLELGDSALYFCASSLGTETTEAFFGQGTRLTVV.

V gene TRBV7-9 combines with J gene TRBJ2-3, with D perhaps matching TRBD2 (6 bases). The CDR3 totals 14 residues. Germline V lookup: CDR1 SEHNR, CDR2 FQNEAQ (reference sequence). V was pared by 5 bases and J by 0 bases, with 9 bases between. The CDR3 DNA is TGTGCCAGCAGCGGCGGGACTAGCACAGATACGCAGTATTTT. It yields the protein CASSGGTSTDTQYF.

This clone was observed a single time. This chain links TRBV28 with TRBJ2-1; D not certain. The CDR3 runs 12 residues. V was pared by 8 bases and J by 2 bases, with 7 bases between. Germline V gene sequence: CDR1 MDHEN, CDR2 SYDVKM. CDR3 DNA: TGTGCCAGCCCCGGGCCCTACAATGAGCAGTTCTTC. Translation gives CASPGPYNEQFF. The complete variable domain, with remaining parts taken from reference TRBV28 and TRBJ2-1, reads DVKVTQSSRYLVKRTGEKVFLECVQDMDHENMFWYRQDPGLGLRLIYFSYDVKMKEKGDIPEGYSVSREKKERFSLILESASTNQTSMYLCASPGPYNEQFFGPGTRLTVL.

The J gene is TRBJ2-1, the V gene TRBV9; 12 bases are shared with TRBD1. The CDR3 consists of 15 residues. Losses at the gene ends were 4 bases for V and 7 bases for J; bases not matched to a gene: 6. Germline V gene data show CDR1 as SGDLS and CDR2 as YYNGEE. The DNA for the CDR3 is TGTGCCAGCAGCCTGAAGGGACAGGGGGCGAATGAGCAGTTCTTC. Its translation: CASSLKGQGANEQFF.

V is TRBV29-1 and J is TRBJ2-3; D unclear. The length of the CDR3 is 11 residues. Germline CDR1 SQVTM, CDR2 ANQGSEA. The V and J ends lost 5 bases and 5 bases respectively, with 8 bases between them. The chain's CDR3 is CSVPWGDTQYF. As DNA, the CDR3 is TGCAGCGTTCCCTGGGGAGATACGCAGTATTTT.

The chain has TRBV2 and TRBJ2-2; a possible D gene is TRBD1 (7 bases). V lost 6 bases and J 1 base, leaving 18 bases between the germline ends. The CDR3 totals 17 residues. Germline assignment: CDR1 SNHLY and CDR2 FYNNEI. CDR3 in DNA: TGTGCCAGCAGCACCCTGACAGGGAGGAAGAACACCGGGGAGCTGTTTTTT. It specifies CASSTLTGRKNTGELFF. The variable domain in full, with the rest retrieved from reference TRBV2 and TRBJ2-2, is EPEVTQTPSHQVTQMGQEVILRCVPISNHLYFYWYRQILGQKVEFLVSFYNNEISEKSEIFDDQFSVERPDGSNFTLKIRSTKLEDSAMYFCASSTLTGRKNTGELFFGEGSRLTVL.

The chain joins TRBV19 to TRBJ2-7; D gene ambiguous. Germline V gene data show CDR1 as LNHDA and CDR2 as SQIVND (reference sequence). This CDR3 is 15 amino acids long. Between the trimmed V and J ends, which lost 5 bases and 0 bases, there was a span of 14 bases. CDR3 protein: CASSPSPAVSYEQYF. CDR3 DNA: TGTGCCAGTAGTCCAAGTCCGGCTGTCTCCTACGAGCAGTACTTC. The full variable domain, in which reference TRBV19 and TRBJ2-7 provide the parts outside the CDR3, is DGGITQSPKYLFRKEGQNVTLSCEQNLNHDAMYWYRQDPGQGLRLIYYSQIVNDFQKGDIAEGYSVSREKKESFPLTVTSAQKNPTAFYLCASSPSPAVSYEQYFGPGTRLTVT.

This clone was counted once. The genes are TRBV7-8 and TRBJ1-3; weak D call: TRBD1 (6 bases). Germline V gene data show CDR1 as SGHVS and CDR2 as FQNEAQ. This CDR3 is 17 amino acids long. V dropped 1 base and J dropped 0 bases, with 13 bases sitting between them. CDR3 amino acids: CASSLGGQGSSGNTIYF. The DNA of the CDR3 is TGTGCCAGCAGCTTAGGAGGGCAGGGGAGCTCTGGAAACACCATATATTTT. The complete variable domain, with remaining parts taken from reference TRBV7-8 and TRBJ1-3, reads GAGVSQSPRYKVAKRGQDVALRCDPISGHVSLFWYQQALGQGPEFLTYFQNEAQLDKSGLPSDRFFAERPEGSVSTLKIQRTQQEDSAVYLCASSLGGQGSSGNTIYFGEGSWLTVV.

The chain carries TRBV4-2 and TRBJ1-1; 7 positions agree with TRBD1. Germline lookup yields CDR1 LGHNA and CDR2 YNFKEQ. This CDR3 is built from 15 residues. Trimming removed 4 bases from V and 6 bases from J; junction bases left unmatched: 11. For the CDR3, the DNA is TGTGCCAGCAGCCCACGAAAGACAGGGTGGCCTGAAGCTTTCTTT. As protein: CASSPRKTGWPEAFF.

V usage is TRBV4-2 and J usage is TRBJ2-3; tentatively, D is TRBD2 (6 bases). Germline values: CDR1 LGHNA, CDR2 YNFKEQ. V lost 1 base and J lost 2, with 16 bases in between. The CDR3 is 17 residues long. As DNA, the CDR3 is TGTGCCAGCAGCCAAGTAGGGGCGGGGCCCTCCACAGATACGCAGTATTTT. Its protein product is CASSQVGAGPSTDTQYF.

This chain uses TRBV9 with TRBJ2-3; D might be TRBD1 or TRBD2, each matching 5 bases. V lost 3 bases and J 9 bases, leaving 20 bases between the germline ends. Germline V lookup: CDR1 SGDLS, CDR2 YYNGEE. The CDR3 spans 15 residues. CDR3 in amino acids: CASSAGTGDGETQYF. CDR3 DNA sequence: TGTGCCAGCAGCGCTGGGACGGGCGATGGGGAGACGCAGTATTTT. Using reference TRBV9 and TRBJ2-3 for the parts outside the CDR3, the full variable domain is DSGVTQTPKHLITATGQRVTLRCSPRSGDLSVYWYQQSLDQGLQFLIQYYNGEERAKGNILERFSAQQFPDLHSELNLSSLELGDSALYFCASSAGTGDGETQYFGPGTRLTVL.

V is TRBV7-6 and J is TRBJ2-3; weak D call: TRBD1 (5 bases). The V end was cut by 1 base, the J end by 4 bases, with 12 bases between. The CDR3 has 15 amino acids. Per the germline V gene, CDR1 is SGHVS and CDR2 is FNYEAQ. As DNA, the CDR3 is TGTGCCAGCAGCTTAGTTGGAGCGACAGCAGATACGCAGTATTTT. Its translation is CASSLVGATADTQYF.

The chain joins TRBV5-1 to TRBJ1-6; 9 bases fit TRBD1. With 5 bases clipped from V and 7 bases from J, the junction kept 4 bases outside the gene matches. This CDR3 has 14 amino acids. Germline V CDR1 and CDR2: SGHRS, YFSETQ. DNA for the CDR3: TGCGCCAGCAGTGTAGGGACAGGGAATTCACCCCTCCACTTT. It codes for CASSVGTGNSPLHF.

The chain combines TRBV5-1 with TRBJ2-2; D unresolved. The germline V gene encodes CDR1 SGHRS and CDR2 YFSETQ. V was trimmed by 1 base and J by 5 bases, leaving 6 bases between them. CDR3 length: 13 amino acids. CDR3 sequence reads: CASSLKGTGELFF. DNA of the CDR3: TGCGCCAGCAGCTTGAAAGGGACCGGGGAGCTGTTTTTT.

V and J are TRBV9 and TRBJ1-2; a weak D match, TRBD1 (6 bases). The CDR3 totals 14 residues. V was shortened by 0 bases and J by 5 bases, with 11 bases between the two germline ends. The V gene's germline CDR1 is SGDLS and CDR2 YYNGEE. CDR3 residues: CASSVAGGRYGYTF. The DNA for the CDR3 is TGTGCCAGCAGCGTAGCGGGGGGCAGATATGGCTACACCTTC.

The V call is TRBV7-8, the J call TRBJ1-5; D is undetermined. CDR3 length equals 16 residues. Germline V gene sequence: CDR1 SGHVS, CDR2 FQNEAQ. Trimming removed 5 bases at V and 2 bases at J, with 16 bases between. CDR3 loop: CASSHRTAPGNQPQHF. The CDR3 region has the DNA TGTGCCAGCAGCCACCGGACGGCCCCAGGCAATCAGCCCCAGCATTTT.

The chain employs TRBV27 and TRBJ1-2; D not certain. The ends were cut back, 5 bases at V and 4 bases at J, with 20 bases in the middle. CDR1 and CDR2 from the germline V gene are MNHEY and SMNVEV (reference sequence). This CDR3 has 16 amino acids. The CDR3 DNA sequence: TGTGCCAGCAGTCCCTCCGATTCGGGCAGACCCTATGGCTACACCTTC. This sequence encodes CASSPSDSGRPYGYTF.

CDR3: CASSLERQGEAFF. CDR3 bases: TGTGCCAGCAGCTTAGAAAGACAGGGAGAAGCTTTCTTT. The V call is TRBV11-2, the J call TRBJ1-1, with 7 bases identical to TRBD1. Germline CDR1 and CDR2: SGHAT and FQNNGV. There are 13 residues in the CDR3. The V and J ends lost 0 bases and 8 bases, in that order; junction bases with no gene match: 3.

The CDR3 sequence: CASSLGTQYF. DNA of the CDR3: TGCGCCAGCAGCTTGGGGACCCAGTACTTC. J is TRBJ2-5 and V is TRBV5-1; D is uncertain. Looked up from germline, CDR1 is SGHRS and CDR2 is YFSETQ. V was clipped by 0 bases and J by 7 bases, with 1 base between them. This CDR3 spans 10 amino acids.

This clone was picked up one time. The chain joins TRBV7-3 to TRBJ2-2; D tentatively reads TRBD1 or TRBD2 (5 bases each). Per the germline V gene, CDR1 is SGHTA and CDR2 is FQGTGA. The CDR3 runs 15 residues. V was cut by 2 bases and J by 5 bases, with 12 bases left in between. The CDR3, as DNA: TGTGCCAGCAGCTTAGGACCGGGGACGACCGGGGAGCTGTTTTTT. Its protein is CASSLGPGTTGELFF.